This T cell receptor beta chain was captured in a study of identical twins. Notes on the study in general: It was possible that invariant MAIT and iNKT cells partly confounded the zero-insertion analyses. Models, which agreed with sharing between unrelated individuals, nonetheless underestimated the out-of-frame TCR alpha sharing seen in monozygotic twins.

CDR3 length equals 15 residues. Germline CDR1 and CDR2: SQVTM and ANQGSEA. Trimming removed 3 bases from V and 0 bases from J, with 14 bases in between. Each CDR3 protein gets one entry after TCRdb re-called the 5' RACE reads with MiXCR. The sample carries approximately 890,000 distinct CDR3 sequences, 9% to 15% recorded once. With regard to this clonotype: Antigen unknown.

This sample was shared with a second study, whose subject was yellow fever vaccine responses in identical twins.

This chain uses TRBV29-1 with TRBJ1-1; D is perhaps TRBD1 (5 bases). The sequence was obtained from a woman younger than 35 in good health. The source material was PBMCs. CDR3 region: CSVDPQGALNTEAFF. The CDR3 bases are TGCAGCGTTGATCCCCAGGGAGCGTTGAACACTGAAGCTTTCTTT. The full variable domain, rest sourced from reference TRBV29-1 and TRBJ1-1, is SAVISQKPSRDICQRGTSLTIQCQVDSQVTMMFWYRQQPGQSLTLIATANQGSEATYESGFVIDKFPISRPNLTFSTLTVSNMSPEDSSIYLCSVDPQGALNTEAFFGQGTRLTVV.